This TCR beta chain was retrieved from a study of identifying expanded T cells in peripheral blood. Data came from immunoSEQ multiplex PCR; TCRdb stores just in-frame clones and leaves some out. The sample includes more than 85,000 clones, approximately 90% of them seen just once. Trimming took 0 bases from V and 4 from J, leaving 16 bases between them. The CDR3 runs to 17 residues. CDR1 SGHVS and CDR2 FNYEAQ come from the germline V gene. Broader study findings: About 1.2 clones differed between technical replicates, versus about 16 and 19 over time. Clone count variance between approximately 2-week samples rose with total template count.

To note about this clone: Its antigen is unidentified.

The V call is TRBV7-6, the J call TRBJ1-3; D is uncertain. Specimen: blood. This sequence originates from a person aged 18-70 years in good health. The CDR3 coding sequence is TGTGCCAGCAGCTTAGCAAGTATCGCGGCAGGAGGAAACACCATATATTTT. The encoded protein is CASSLASIAAGGNTIYF. The full variable domain, in which reference TRBV7-6 and TRBJ1-3 provide the parts outside the CDR3, is GAGVSQSPRYKVTKRGQDVALRCDPISGHVSLYWYRQALGQGPEFLTYFNYEAQQDKSGLPNDRFSAERPEGSISTLTIQRTEQRDSAMYRCASSLASIAAGGNTIYFGEGSWLTVV.